This is a list of T cell receptor beta chains from one sample in a study of identical twins. TCRdb called the 5' RACE reads again in MiXCR, with one record for every CDR3 protein. Of 300,000 to 400,000 distinct CDR3 sequences listed, 10% to 15% were seen once; the top ten hold roughly 7.8%. This same sample was also part of a study on yellow fever vaccine responses in identical twins.

The sequenced sample consisted of CD8+ T cells sorted from blood. These receptors all come from a woman in her late teens or twenties in good health. Both conserved end residues are trimmed from each CDR3. Only part of the rows carry a size: once, few, many, or a class if the clone is expanded.

clone_size: many; v_call: TRBV9; cdr3_aa: ASSADSPSGIHTGELF
clone_size: NA; v_call: TRBV7-8; cdr3_aa: ASSLGQGFPGELF
clone_size: NA; v_call: TRBV28; cdr3_aa: ASSLVAGLSGNTIY
clone_size: NA; v_call: TRBV4-1; cdr3_aa: ASSQQGSNTEAF
clone_size: many; v_call: TRBV20-1; cdr3_aa: SARVPGRDTEAF
clone_size: few; v_call: TRBV5-1; cdr3_aa: ASSLVTRSGPTEAF
clone_size: NA; v_call: TRBV4-1; cdr3_aa: ASSQAALTGELF
clone_size: NA; v_call: TRBV21-1; cdr3_aa: ATRRESGNTGELF
clone_size: few; v_call: TRBV7-8; cdr3_aa: ASSLVAASAADTQY
clone_size: many; v_call: TRBV7-9; cdr3_aa: ASSRTDETYEQY
clone_size: many; v_call: TRBV4-2; cdr3_aa: ASSQDGGGGGETQY
clone_size: few; v_call: TRBV24-1; cdr3_aa: ATSEDGLAGTVSTDTQY
clone_size: NA; v_call: TRBV20-1; cdr3_aa: SARALDPGLAGGSLNEQF